The clone carrying this TCR beta chain was counted ten times or more. The antigen remains unidentified. MiXCR was run by TCRdb on the reads, yielding one entry per CDR3 protein. The sample holds about 900,000 distinct CDR3 sequences, approximately 31% seen once. The record originates from a study of T cell repertoires in cytomegalovirus infection. Background on the study: Well-studied HLA-B-restricted CMV epitopes were used in the study alongside recently identified HLA-C-restricted ones.

Study-wide results and caveats: Public TCR beta family frequency separated CMV-and-HLA carriers, including in an independent cohort.

The specimen comprised cultured CD8+ T cells from PBMCs, sampled from culture after CMV antigen stimulation. The sequence was obtained from a human donor in good health (CMV status not recorded). Some clones in this sample may be carry-over from other donors' samples.

CDR3 DNA sequence: TGTGCCAGCAGTTACTCGGGGGCCCTCTCCTACGAGCAGTACTTC. This codes for CASSYSGALSYEQYF. This chain connects TRBV6-5 to TRBJ2-7, with D possibly being TRBD1 (6 bases). The CDR3 totals 15 residues. Germline V CDR1 and CDR2: MNHEY, SVGAGI. V was pared by 0 bases and J by 0 bases, with 9 bases between.